This record covers a single TCR beta chain. These data originate in a study of beta chain features in type 1 diabetes. The authors reverse transcribed all of the isolated RNA, so sequencing captured expressed TCRB transcripts. Generated by immunoSEQ multiplex PCR, the TCRdb table keeps only in-frame clones and is missing some. The table lists 850,000 to 900,000 clones, roughly 15% of them singletons. The sequencing input was naive CD4+ T cells from blood. This TCR was sampled from a woman aged 18-29 years in good health.

The CDR3 region has the DNA TGTGCCAGCAGTTACGTGTTGAACACTGAAGCTTTCTTT. This translates into CASSYVLNTEAFF. The V call is TRBV6-5, the J call TRBJ1-1, with unresolved D. Trimming took 2 bases from V and 0 from J, leaving 4 bases between them. The CDR3 consists of 13 residues. From germline, CDR1 is MNHEY and CDR2 SVGAGI.